The rows below give T cell receptor beta chains drawn from one sample of a study of blood T cell repertoires in COVID-19. TCRdb keeps only in-frame clones here, not all; method: immunoSEQ multiplex PCR. The sample has approximately 130,000 clones, approximately 77% seen once. Material for sequencing was peripheral blood. These receptors all come from a man older than 75 with acute or convalescent COVID-19. Both conserved end residues are part of each CDR3. The order of the fields is J gene, clone size, V gene, D gene, CDR3 length, CDR3 protein, CDR3 DNA. The D gene is left open where the match is weak. The size field is filled for only some rows; it gives once, few, many or a size class.

j_gene: TRBJ2-7
abundance: NA
v_gene: TRBV27
d_gene: NA
len: 14
CDR3aa: CASSPQLGTYEQYF
CDR3nt: TGTGCCAGCAGCCCACAGCTCGGGACCTACGAGCAGTACTTC

j_gene: TRBJ2-6
abundance: NA
v_gene: TRBV7-9
d_gene: TRBD1
len: 19
CDR3aa: CASTSLGNRGSAGANVLTF
CDR3nt: TGTGCCAGCACGTCCCTGGGGAACAGGGGATCGGCTGGGGCCAACGTCCTGACTTTC

j_gene: TRBJ1-5
abundance: NA
v_gene: TRBV28
d_gene: TRBD1
len: 16
CDR3aa: CASSLSGTGRGQPQHF
CDR3nt: TGTGCCAGCAGTTTATCGGGGACAGGGAGGGGACAGCCCCAGCATTTT

j_gene: TRBJ2-5
abundance: once
v_gene: TRBV6-5
d_gene: TRBD1
len: 15
CDR3aa: CASSTGTGTTGTQYF
CDR3nt: TGTGCCAGCAGTACCGGGACAGGGACAACTGGGACCCAGTACTTC

j_gene: TRBJ2-5
abundance: NA
v_gene: TRBV5-1
d_gene: TRBD1
len: 13
CDR3aa: CASSPGGVETQYF
CDR3nt: TGCGCCAGCAGCCCAGGGGGCGTTGAGACCCAGTACTTC

j_gene: TRBJ1-1
abundance: few
v_gene: TRBV29-1
d_gene: NA
len: 13
CDR3aa: CSVAAGGAAEAFF
CDR3nt: TGCAGCGTCGCAGCGGGGGGCGCGGCTGAAGCTTTCTTT

j_gene: TRBJ1-4
abundance: many
v_gene: TRBV5-4
d_gene: TRBD1
len: 15
CDR3aa: CASSNGQVTNEKLFF
CDR3nt: TGTGCCAGCAGCAACGGACAGGTTACTAATGAAAAACTGTTTTTT

j_gene: TRBJ1-5
abundance: once
v_gene: TRBV19
d_gene: NA
len: 16
CDR3aa: CASIPTDGNSNQPQHF
CDR3nt: TGTGCCAGTATTCCCACCGACGGGAATAGCAATCAGCCCCAGCATTTT

j_gene: TRBJ2-1
abundance: NA
v_gene: TRBV5-8
d_gene: NA
len: 16
CDR3aa: CASSIYGTHTYNEQFF
CDR3nt: TGTGCCAGCAGCATATACGGGACACATACCTACAATGAGCAGTTCTTC

j_gene: TRBJ1-1
abundance: NA
v_gene: TRBV5-1
d_gene: NA
len: 14
CDR3aa: CASRQGGTNTEAFF
CDR3nt: TGCGCCAGCAGGCAGGGCGGAACGAACACTGAAGCTTTCTTT

j_gene: TRBJ2-3
abundance: NA
v_gene: TRBV2
d_gene: NA
len: 14
CDR3aa: CASREPTELDTQYF
CDR3nt: TGTGCCAGCAGGGAGCCGACGGAACTAGATACGCAGTATTTT